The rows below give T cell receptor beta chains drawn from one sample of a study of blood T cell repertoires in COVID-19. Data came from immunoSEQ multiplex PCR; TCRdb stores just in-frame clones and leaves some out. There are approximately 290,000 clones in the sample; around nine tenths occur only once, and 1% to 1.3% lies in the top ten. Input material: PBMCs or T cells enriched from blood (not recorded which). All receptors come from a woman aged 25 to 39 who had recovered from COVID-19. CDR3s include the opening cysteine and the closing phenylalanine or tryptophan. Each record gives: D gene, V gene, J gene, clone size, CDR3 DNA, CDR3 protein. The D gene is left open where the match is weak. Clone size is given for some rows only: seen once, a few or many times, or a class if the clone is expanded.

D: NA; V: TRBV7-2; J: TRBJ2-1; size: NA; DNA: TGTGCCAGCAGCTTAGAGGGTACCAAGGGCGGGGAGCAGTTCTTC; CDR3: CASSLEGTKGGEQFF
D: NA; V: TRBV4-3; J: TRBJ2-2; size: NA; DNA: TGCGCCAGCAGCCAAGGACAGGTGACGCCCGGGGAGCTGTTTTTT; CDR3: CASSQGQVTPGELFF
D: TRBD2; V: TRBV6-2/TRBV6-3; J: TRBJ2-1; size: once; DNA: TGTGCCAGCAGTTATGTAGCGGGAGGACTCCGTAAAAACAATGAGCAGTTCTTC; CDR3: CASSYVAGGLRKNNEQFF
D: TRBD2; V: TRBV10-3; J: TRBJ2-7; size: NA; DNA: TGTGCCATCAGTGAGGGGCTAGCGGGAGCCTACGAGCAGTACTTC; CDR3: CAISEGLAGAYEQYF
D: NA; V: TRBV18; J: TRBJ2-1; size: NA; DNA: TGTGCCAGCTCACCACCGGAAAGGGAGAGGAGCTCCTACAATGAGCAGTTCTTC; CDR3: CASSPPERERSSYNEQFF
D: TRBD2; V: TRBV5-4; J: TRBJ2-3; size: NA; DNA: TGTGCCAGCAACCCTAAGACTAGCGGGACCGCAGATACGCAGTATTTT; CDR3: CASNPKTSGTADTQYF
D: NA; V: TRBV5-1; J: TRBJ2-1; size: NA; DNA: TGCGCCAGCAGCCTTAGGGGACTTGACTACAATGAGCAGTTCTTC; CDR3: CASSLRGLDYNEQFF
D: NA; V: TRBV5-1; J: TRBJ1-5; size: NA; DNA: TGCGCCAGCAGCATGGACGGAGTGCAGCCCCAGCATTTT; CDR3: CASSMDGVQPQHF
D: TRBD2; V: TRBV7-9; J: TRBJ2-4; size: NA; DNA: TGTGCCAGCAGCTTAGCAGCAGGAGCGGGAGAAGACAAAAACATTCAGTACTTC; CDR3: CASSLAAGAGEDKNIQYF
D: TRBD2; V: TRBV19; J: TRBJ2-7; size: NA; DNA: TGTGCCAGTAGTATAGCCGGGACTAGCGGAGACTACGAGCAGTACTTC; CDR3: CASSIAGTSGDYEQYF
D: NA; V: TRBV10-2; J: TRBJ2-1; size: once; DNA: TGCGCCAGCAGTCTACACAATGAGCAGTTCTTC; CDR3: CASSLHNEQFF
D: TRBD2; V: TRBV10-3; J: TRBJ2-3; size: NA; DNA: TGTGCCATCAGTTCACCCGGGACTACCTCAGATACGCAGTATTTT; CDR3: CAISSPGTTSDTQYF
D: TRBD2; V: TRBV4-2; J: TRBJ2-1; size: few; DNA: TGTGCCAGCAGCCAGACTAGCGGGAGCTCCTACAATGAGCAGTTCTTC; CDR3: CASSQTSGSSYNEQFF
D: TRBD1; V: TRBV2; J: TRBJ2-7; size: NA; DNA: TGTGCCAGCAGCCTAGGACAGGCCCAGAGCTCAGGGCAGTACTTC; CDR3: CASSLGQAQSSGQYF
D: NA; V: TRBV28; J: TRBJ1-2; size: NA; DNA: TGTGCCAGCAGCGTGGACAACTCTTATGGCTACACCTTC; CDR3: CASSVDNSYGYTF
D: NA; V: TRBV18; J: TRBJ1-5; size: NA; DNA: TGTGCCAGCTCACCGGGGGGGCAACTGAATCAGCCCCAGCATTTT; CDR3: CASSPGGQLNQPQHF
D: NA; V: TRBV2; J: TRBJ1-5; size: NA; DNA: TGTGCCAGCAGTGAGTCAGGGTTGGGCAATCAGCCCCAGCATTTT; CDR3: CASSESGLGNQPQHF
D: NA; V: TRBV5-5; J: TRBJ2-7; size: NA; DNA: TGTGCCAGCAGGTACATGAACGAGCAGTACTTC; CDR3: CASRYMNEQYF
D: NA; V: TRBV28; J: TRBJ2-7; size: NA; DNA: TGTGCCAGCAGTACGGACACAAGGGAGTACTTC; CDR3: CASSTDTREYF
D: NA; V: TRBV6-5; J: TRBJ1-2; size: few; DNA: TGTGCCAGCAGGGTGGGGCGGGGGCACTATGGCTACACCTTC; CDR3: CASRVGRGHYGYTF
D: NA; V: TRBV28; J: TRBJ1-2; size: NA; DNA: TGTGCCAGCAGTTCCACCAGGGTTAAAGGCTACACCTTC; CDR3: CASSSTRVKGYTF
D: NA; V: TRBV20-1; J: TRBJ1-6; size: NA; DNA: TGCAGTGCTACCTTGGGAGCTCGCCTCCACTTT; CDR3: CSATLGARLHF
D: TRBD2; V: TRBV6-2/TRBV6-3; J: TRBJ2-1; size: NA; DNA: TGTGCCAGCAGTTACTCGCAGGCTAGCGGGAACTCCTACAATGAGCAGTTCTTC; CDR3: CASSYSQASGNSYNEQFF
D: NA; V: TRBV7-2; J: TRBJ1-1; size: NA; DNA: TGTGCCAGCAGCTTGGGGCAGCGGAACACTGAAGCTTTCTTT; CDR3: CASSLGQRNTEAFF
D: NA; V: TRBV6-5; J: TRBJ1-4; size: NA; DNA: TGTGCCAGCAGAATCGGACAGAGGTGGGAAAAACTGTTTTTT; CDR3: CASRIGQRWEKLFF
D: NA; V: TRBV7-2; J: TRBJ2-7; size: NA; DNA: TGTGCCAGCAGCTTAGCGGGGAGCTCCTACGAGCAGTACTTC; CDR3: CASSLAGSSYEQYF
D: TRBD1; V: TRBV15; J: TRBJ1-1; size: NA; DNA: TGTGCCACCAGCCGGGACAGGGGAAATGCTGAAGCTTTCTTT; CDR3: CATSRDRGNAEAFF
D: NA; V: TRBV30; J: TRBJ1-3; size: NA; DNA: TGTGCCCGAGGGCAGGCCTCTGGAAACACCATATATTTT; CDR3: CARGQASGNTIYF
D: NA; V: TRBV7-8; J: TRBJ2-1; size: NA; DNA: TGTGCCAGCAGCTTAGTATCCTACAGGGGGAGGGACAATGAGCAGTTCTTC; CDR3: CASSLVSYRGRDNEQFF
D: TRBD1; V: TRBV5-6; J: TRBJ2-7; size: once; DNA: TGTGCCAGCAGCTTTGGTACAGGGGCCTACGAGCAGTACTTC; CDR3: CASSFGTGAYEQYF
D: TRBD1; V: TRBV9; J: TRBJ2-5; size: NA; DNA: TGTGCCAGCAGCGCCGGGACAGGGTTGGAGACCCAGTACTTC; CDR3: CASSAGTGLETQYF
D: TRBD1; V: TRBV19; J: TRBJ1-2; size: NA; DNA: TGTGCCAGTAGTATAGTCGGGACAGGGGCCGGCACGCGTGGCTACACCTTC; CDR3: CASSIVGTGAGTRGYTF
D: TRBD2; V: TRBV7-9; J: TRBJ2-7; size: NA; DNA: TGTGCCAGCAGCGTGGGGGGGAACCTCTACGAGCAGTACTTC; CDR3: CASSVGGNLYEQYF
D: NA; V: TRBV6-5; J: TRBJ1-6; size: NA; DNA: TGTGCCAGCTCTCCCGTTCCAGATAATTCACCCCTCCACTTT; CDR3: CASSPVPDNSPLHF
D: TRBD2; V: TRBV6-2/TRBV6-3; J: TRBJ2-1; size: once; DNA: TGTGCCAGCAGTAAAGCCCCCAGCGGGATTGGTTACAATGAGCAGTTCTTC; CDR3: CASSKAPSGIGYNEQFF
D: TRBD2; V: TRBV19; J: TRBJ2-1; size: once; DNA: TGTGCCAGTAGTATAGGTAAGCGGGAGAACTACTACAATGAGCAGTTCTTC; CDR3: CASSIGKRENYYNEQFF
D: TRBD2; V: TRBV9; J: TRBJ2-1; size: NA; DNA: TGTGCCAGCAGCGCCGGGGGACTAGCGAAGTACAATGAGCAGTTCTTC; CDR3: CASSAGGLAKYNEQFF
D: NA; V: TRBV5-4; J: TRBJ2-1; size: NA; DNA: TGTGCCAGCAGCCCTGCGTCGAGCAATGAGCAGTTCTTC; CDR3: CASSPASSNEQFF
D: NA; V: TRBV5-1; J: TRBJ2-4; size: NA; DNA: TGCGCCAGCAGCTTGGGAGGGACCAAAAACATTCAGTACTTC; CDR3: CASSLGGTKNIQYF